This T cell receptor (beta chain) was identified during a study of shared clonotypes between healthy human individuals. Study details: There were three CD4 naive, three CD4 memory, two CD8 naive and one CD8 memory plates per donor.

As regards this clone: Its antigen is still unknown. Other DNA sequences in this sample translate to the same CDR3.

It was 150 to 250 ng DNA, approximately 28,000 T cell genomes, that sorted-subset replicate PCRs used. Profiled with immunoSEQ multiplex PCR; TCRdb holds only in-frame clones, not every one. This sample carries about 980,000 clones, more than 75% of them seen once, and the ten largest clones take about 1.5%. Notes on the study in general: The sampled material consisted only of blood, and tissue repertoires are likely to differ.

Trimming removed 3 bases from V and 4 bases from J, with 3 bases in between. The germline gives CDR1 SQVTM, CDR2 ANQGSEA. The CDR3 runs 10 residues. The J gene is TRBJ2-5, the V gene TRBV29-1; D not certain. The sequence came from a man in his late teens or twenties in good health. The sequenced sample was memory CD4+ T cells sorted from blood. Subset given: CD45RA-negative fraction. This CDR3 reads CSVETETQYF. Here the CDR3 DNA reads TGCAGCGTTGAGACAGAGACCCAGTACTTC.